The 20 T cell receptor beta chains below all came from one sample that was sequenced in a study of tumor-infiltrating lymphocytes in primary liver carcinoma. From roughly 20-30 mg of unsorted bulk tissue, DNA and RNA were co-extracted together. Priming with a constant-region primer yielded TCR beta cDNA from 400 to 500 ng total RNA. Library construction for TCR beta comprised three nested multiplex PCR rounds performed with slightly modified ARM-PCR. The two initial PCR rounds, around 11 cycles each, used TRBV1-TRBV30 forward and C-beta reverse primers. TCRdb recomputed calls from the multiplex PCR reads with MiXCR, one row per CDR3 protein. The sample yields about 210,000 distinct CDR3 sequences, just under 85% seen once. Sample: tumor tissue from primary liver carcinoma. The receptor source for this set is a man in his forties with primary liver carcinoma and hepatitis B virus infection.

This clonotype was counted a few times. A clone one base away is much larger, so this may be a read error. The chain combines TRBV12-3 or TRBV12-4 with TRBJ2-7; D may be TRBD1 (5 bases). The CDR3 has 14 residues. CDR3 sequence (DNA): TGTGTCAGCAGTGATTCCAGGGTACCCTACGAGCAGTACTTC. The encoded protein is CVSSDSRVPYEQYF.

This chain connects TRBV12-2 to TRBJ2-7. TRBV12-2 has pseudogene status. This CDR3 region has 13 residues. The CDR3 region has the DNA TGTGCAAGTCGACCTAGCGCTACCTACGAGCAGAACTTC. As protein: CASRPSATYEQNF.

Remarks on this clonotype: An end of the junction differs from the germline gene, which may be a read error. The gene calls are TRBV12-3 or TRBV12-4 and TRBJ2-5, with a weak D call TRBD1 (5 bases). This CDR3 has 13 residues. The CDR3 coding sequence is TGTGACAGCAGTTTAGGGGATGGAGAGACCCGGTACTTT. This gives the protein CDSSLGDGETRYF.

As to this clonotype: This may come from a read error, since a much larger clone is one base off. The conserved phenylalanine or tryptophan normally closing the CDR3 is absent here, so this likely arose from a read error. V and J are TRBV6-1 and TRBJ1-1; TRBD1 matches at 9 bases. V was pared by 5 bases and J by 8 bases, with 12 bases of the junction left unmatched. This CDR3 region has 15 residues. CDR1 and CDR2 (germline): MNHNS, SASEGT. The CDR3 sequence is CASSLTGGGGREAFL. The CDR3 DNA follows: TGTGCCAGCAGTCTCACAGGGGGCGGAGGACGAGAAGCTTTCCTT.

V usage is TRBV4-1 and J usage is TRBJ2-7, with a tentative D call TRBD2 (5 bases). The CDR3 length is 14 residues. Germline V gene sequence: CDR1 MGHRA, CDR2 YSYEKL. Trimming left V 10 bases short and J 3 bases short, with 19 bases between. In nucleotides, the CDR3 is TGCGCCATTTCGAAGGGAGACGGAAACTACGAGCAGTACTTC. Translation gives CAISKGDGNYEQYF.

This chain connects TRBV12-3 or TRBV12-4 to TRBJ2-5, with 7 bases identical to TRBD1. The V segment lost 3 bases and the J segment 14 bases; nucleotides outside the gene matches: 12. This CDR3 contains 13 residues. This CDR3 is CASSFVQGEIHYF. The DNA of the CDR3 is TGTGCCAGCAGTTTTGTGCAGGGGGAGATCCACTACTTC.

Of note for this clonotype: At one end the junction does not follow the germline gene, possibly because of a read error. The chain links TRBV5-6 to TRBJ1-5, with 10 bases lining up with TRBD1. Germline V gene data show CDR1 as SGHDT and CDR2 as YYEEEE. The CDR3 extends over 16 amino acids. The CDR3 loop reads CASRLGGQGRHHPQHF. CDR3 in DNA: TGTGCCAGCAGGTTGGGGGGACAGGGGAGGCATCATCCCCAGCATTTT.

J is TRBJ2-3 and V is TRBV10-2; 9 bases are shared with TRBD2. The V segment lost 0 bases and the J segment 10 bases; nucleotides outside the gene matches: 14. CDR3 size: 17 residues. Germline CDR1 WSHSY, CDR2 SAAADI. DNA of the CDR3: TGCGCCAGCAGTGAGTCGTCTAGCGGGATTGGGAAGAATCCGCAGTATTTT. Its protein is CASSESSSGIGKNPQYF.

Points on this clonotype: Lacking the conserved final phenylalanine or tryptophan, this CDR3 likely reflects a read error. The chain is built from TRBV6-2 or TRBV6-3 and TRBJ2-1; perhaps D is TRBD1 or TRBD2 (6 bases each). The germline CDR1 and CDR2 sequences are MNHEY and SVGEGT. The CDR3 loop spans 15 amino acids. V lost 8 bases, J lost 10 bases, and 24 bases lay in between. The DNA of the CDR3 is TGTGCCAGCCTAATATTCCTAGGGGGAGGACGAGAGCAGTTCCTC. As protein: CASLIFLGGGREQFL.

Concerning this clonotype itself: This may come from a read error, since a much larger clone is one base off. The chain employs TRBV7-9 and TRBJ1-2; 9 bases map to TRBD1. The V and J ends lost 3 bases and 7 bases, in that order; junction bases with no gene match: 9. Per the germline V gene, CDR1 is SEHNR and CDR2 is FQNEAQ (reference sequence). The CDR3 is 15 residues long. Here the CDR3 reads CASSFPEQGAGGYTF. The CDR3 nucleotides read TGTGCCAGCAGCTTCCCGGAACAGGGGGCAGGTGGCTACACCTTC.

This clonotype was seen a handful of times. One base away lies a much larger clone, so this may be a sequencing read error. The chain joins TRBV6-5 to TRBJ2-1; possible D gene TRBD2, 6 bases. Trimming stripped 5 bases from V and 8 bases from J, with 7 bases between. CDR1 MNHEY and CDR2 SVGAGI come from the germline V gene. The CDR3 consists of 11 residues. The CDR3 sequence: CASSRDYEQFF. As DNA, the CDR3 is TGTGCCAGCAGTCGGGACTATGAGCAGTTCTTC.

The genes are TRBV6-5 and TRBJ2-3; no clear D gene. The CDR3 is 13 amino acids. Between the trimmed V and J ends, which lost 9 bases and 15 bases, there was a span of 25 bases. In germline, CDR1 is MNHEY, CDR2 SVGAGI. The CDR3 DNA reads as TGTGCCAGGAGTCTCCAGAGCACAGATACCCAATATTTT. The encoded protein is CARSLQSTDTQYF.

This clonotype came up once. A junction boundary mismatches the germline segment, possibly from a read error. The gene calls are TRBV29-1 and TRBJ2-7; D is possibly TRBD1 or TRBD2 (5 bases each). This CDR3 is 16 amino acids long. Germline V gene lookup returns CDR1 SQVTM and CDR2 ANQGSEA. Here the CDR3 DNA reads TGCAGCGCCATGACATCCGGGACCTGCACTCCCTACGAGCGGTACTTC. Translation gives CSAMTSGTCTPYERYF.

This clonotype showed up just once. The chain combines TRBV6-6 with TRBJ2-7; 11 bases map to TRBD2. Germline values: CDR1 MNHNY, CDR2 SVGAGI (reference sequence). The CDR3 covers 18 residues. The ends lost 0 bases at V and 2 bases at J; junction bases unmatched: 9. The CDR3 loop is CASSYSGLAGLNTYEQYF. The CDR3 DNA reads as TGTGCCAGCAGTTACTCCGGACTAGCGGGCTTAAACACCTACGAGCAGTACTTC.

For this clonotype: At one end, the junction sequence differs from germline, possibly due to a read error. The chain links TRBV28 to TRBJ2-7; D may be TRBD1 or TRBD2 (6 bases each). Germline lookup yields CDR1 MDHEN and CDR2 SYDVKM. CDR3 length equals 13 residues. The chain's CDR3 is CANSLRGPVGQYF. In DNA form, the CDR3 reads TGTGCCAACAGTTTACGGGGGCCCGTGGGGCAGTACTTC.

Comments on this clonotype: A much larger clone differs from this one at a single base, so this may be a read error. The V and J genes are TRBV5-1 and TRBJ2-1; D perhaps matches TRBD2 (7 bases). The germline V gene encodes CDR1 SGHRS and CDR2 YFSETQ. The CDR3 has 14 amino acids. The CDR3 region is CASGFRGADNEQFF. The DNA of the CDR3 is TGCGCCAGCGGCTTCCGGGGGGCGGACAATGAGCAGTTCTTC. Drawing the rest from reference TRBV5-1 and TRBJ2-1, the complete variable domain is KAGVTQTPRYLIKTRGQQVTLSCSPISGHRSVSWYQQTPGQGLQFLFEYFSETQRNKGNFPGRFSGRQFSNSRSEMNVSTLELGDSALYLCASGFRGADNEQFFGPGTRLTVL.

This clonotype was seen once. The junction departs from germline at one end; a sequencing error may be responsible. V gene TRBV5-1 combines with J gene TRBJ2-3; no reliable D call. Germline CDR1 is SGHRS and CDR2 is YFSETQ. The CDR3 extends over 14 amino acids. DNA for the CDR3: TGCGCCTGCAGCTTCGGACCGGACACAGATACGCAGTATTTT. Amino acid sequence: CACSFGPDTDTQYF.

A note on this clonotype: Here the CDR3 omits its conserved ending phenylalanine or tryptophan, so a read error is the likely source. The chain links TRBV28 to TRBJ1-1; D perhaps matches TRBD1 (6 bases). Per germline, CDR1 MDHEN and CDR2 SYDVKM. Trimming removed 8 bases from V and 3 bases from J, with 16 bases in between. The CDR3 length is 14 residues. The CDR3 DNA reads TGTGCCAGCTTCAAGACCCCAGGGGACACTGAAGCTTTCGTT. Translating gives CASFKTPGDTEAFV.

V usage is TRBV7-9 and J usage is TRBJ1-4, with a tentative D call TRBD1 (6 bases). The germline gives CDR1 SEHNR, CDR2 FQNEAQ (reference sequence). V lost 2 bases and J 3 bases, leaving 10 bases between the germline ends. The CDR3 runs to 15 residues. The CDR3 nucleotides read TGTGCCAGCAGCTTACCTCAGGGGTCTAATGAAAAACTGTTTTTT. Its translation is CASSLPQGSNEKLFF.

The chain recombines TRBV29-1 with TRBJ2-5; D not certain. Trimming stripped 8 bases from V and 14 bases from J, with 24 bases between. From germline, CDR1 is SQVTM and CDR2 ANQGSEA. The CDR3 runs to 12 residues. The chain's CDR3 is CSILENQEIQYF. The CDR3 DNA is TGCAGCATTCTGGAGAACCAAGAGATCCAATACTTC.